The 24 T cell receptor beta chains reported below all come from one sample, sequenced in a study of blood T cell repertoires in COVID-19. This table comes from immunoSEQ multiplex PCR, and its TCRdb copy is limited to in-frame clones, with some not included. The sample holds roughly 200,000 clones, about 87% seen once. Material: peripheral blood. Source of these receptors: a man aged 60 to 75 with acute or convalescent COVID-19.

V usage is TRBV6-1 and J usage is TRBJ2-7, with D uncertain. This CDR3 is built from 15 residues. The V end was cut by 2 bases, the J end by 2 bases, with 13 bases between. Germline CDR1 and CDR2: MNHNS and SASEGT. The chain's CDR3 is CASSEPWPKPYEQYF. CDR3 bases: TGTGCCAGCAGTGAACCATGGCCAAAACCCTACGAGCAGTACTTC.

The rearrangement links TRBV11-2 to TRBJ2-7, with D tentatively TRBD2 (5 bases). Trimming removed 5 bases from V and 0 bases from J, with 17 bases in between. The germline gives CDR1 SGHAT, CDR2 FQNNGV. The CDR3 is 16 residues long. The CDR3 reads CASSPRLTGNSYEQYF. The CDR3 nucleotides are TGTGCCAGCAGCCCCCGTCTAACGGGGAACTCCTACGAGCAGTACTTC.

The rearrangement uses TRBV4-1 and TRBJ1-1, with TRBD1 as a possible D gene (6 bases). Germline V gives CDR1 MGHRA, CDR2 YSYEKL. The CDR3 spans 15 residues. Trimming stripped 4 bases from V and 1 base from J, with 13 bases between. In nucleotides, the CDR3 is TGCGCCAGCAGCCCTTCTGGGGGCCCGAACACTGAAGCTTTCTTT. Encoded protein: CASSPSGGPNTEAFF.

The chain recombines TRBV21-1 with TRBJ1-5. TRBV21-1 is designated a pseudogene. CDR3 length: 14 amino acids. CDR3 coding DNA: TGTGCCAGCAGCGCCCCCCGGGTTAGGCAGCCCCAGCATTTT. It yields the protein CASSAPRVRQPQHF.

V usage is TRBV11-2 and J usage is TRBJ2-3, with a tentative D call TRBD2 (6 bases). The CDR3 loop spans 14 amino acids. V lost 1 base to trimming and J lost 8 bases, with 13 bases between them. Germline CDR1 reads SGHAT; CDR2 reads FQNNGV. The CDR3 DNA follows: TGTGCCAGCAGCTTAGTATCGGCCGGGGGTACGCAGTATTTT. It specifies CASSLVSAGGTQYF. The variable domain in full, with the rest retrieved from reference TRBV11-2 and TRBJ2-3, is EAGVAQSPRYKIIEKRQSVAFWCNPISGHATLYWYQQILGQGPKLLIQFQNNGVVDDSQLPKDRFSAERLKGVDSTLKIQPAKLEDSAVYLCASSLVSAGGTQYFGPGTRLTVL.

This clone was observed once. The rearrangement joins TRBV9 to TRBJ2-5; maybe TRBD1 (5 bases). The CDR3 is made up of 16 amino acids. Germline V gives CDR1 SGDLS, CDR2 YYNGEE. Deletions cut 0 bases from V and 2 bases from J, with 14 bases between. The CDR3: CASSVADWGTQETQYF. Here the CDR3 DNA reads TGTGCCAGCAGCGTAGCTGATTGGGGCACGCAAGAGACCCAGTACTTC.

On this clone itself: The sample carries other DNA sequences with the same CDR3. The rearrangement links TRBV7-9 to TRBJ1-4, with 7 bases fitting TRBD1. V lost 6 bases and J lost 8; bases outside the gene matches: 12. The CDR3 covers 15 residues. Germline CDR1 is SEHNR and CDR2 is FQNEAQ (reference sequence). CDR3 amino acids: CASSPQTGFREKLFF. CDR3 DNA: TGTGCCAGCAGTCCGCAGACAGGGTTTCGGGAAAAACTGTTTTTT.

CDR3 protein: CASGAPNTEAFF. For the CDR3, the DNA is TGTGCCAGCGGGGCTCCGAACACTGAAGCTTTCTTT. This chain links TRBV7-3 with TRBJ1-1, with a possible D match to TRBD1 (5 bases). This CDR3 is built from 12 residues. CDR1 and CDR2 (germline): SGHTA, FQGTGA. V was shortened by 8 bases and J by 1 base, with 8 bases between the two germline ends.

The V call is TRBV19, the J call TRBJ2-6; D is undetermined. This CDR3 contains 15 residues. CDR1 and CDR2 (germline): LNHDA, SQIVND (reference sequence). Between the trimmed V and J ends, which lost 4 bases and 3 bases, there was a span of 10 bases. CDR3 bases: TGTGCCAGTAGTACCCTACCCTTTGGGGCCAACGTCCTGACTTTC. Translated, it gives CASSTLPFGANVLTF.

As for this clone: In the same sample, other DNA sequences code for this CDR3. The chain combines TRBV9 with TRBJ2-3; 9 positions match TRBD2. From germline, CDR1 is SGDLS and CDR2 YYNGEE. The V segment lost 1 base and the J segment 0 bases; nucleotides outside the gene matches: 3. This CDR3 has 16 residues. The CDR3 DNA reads TGTGCCAGCAGCGTAAGTAGCGGGGGAAGCACAGATACGCAGTATTTT. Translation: CASSVSSGGSTDTQYF. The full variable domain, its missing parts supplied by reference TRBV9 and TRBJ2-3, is DSGVTQTPKHLITATGQRVTLRCSPRSGDLSVYWYQQSLDQGLQFLIQYYNGEERAKGNILERFSAQQFPDLHSELNLSSLELGDSALYFCASSVSSGGSTDTQYFGPGTRLTVL.

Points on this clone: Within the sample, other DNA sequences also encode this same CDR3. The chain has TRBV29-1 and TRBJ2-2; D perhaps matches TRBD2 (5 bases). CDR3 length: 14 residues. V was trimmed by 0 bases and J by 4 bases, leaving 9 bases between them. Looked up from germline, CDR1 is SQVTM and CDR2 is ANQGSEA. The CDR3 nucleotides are TGCAGCGTTGAAGACAGAGGACTCACCGGGGAGCTGTTTTTT. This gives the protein CSVEDRGLTGELFF.

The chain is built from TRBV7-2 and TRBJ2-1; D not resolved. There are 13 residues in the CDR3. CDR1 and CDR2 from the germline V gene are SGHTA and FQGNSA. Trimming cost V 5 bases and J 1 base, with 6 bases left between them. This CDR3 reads CASSAGSYNEQFF. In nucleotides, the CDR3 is TGTGCCAGCAGCGCCGGTTCCTACAATGAGCAGTTCTTC.

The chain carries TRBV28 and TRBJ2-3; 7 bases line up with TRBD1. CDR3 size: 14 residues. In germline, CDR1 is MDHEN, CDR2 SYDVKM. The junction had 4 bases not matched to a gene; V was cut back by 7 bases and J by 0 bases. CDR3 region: CASIRQGSTDTQYF. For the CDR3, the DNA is TGTGCCAGCATCCGACAGGGTAGCACAGATACGCAGTATTTT.

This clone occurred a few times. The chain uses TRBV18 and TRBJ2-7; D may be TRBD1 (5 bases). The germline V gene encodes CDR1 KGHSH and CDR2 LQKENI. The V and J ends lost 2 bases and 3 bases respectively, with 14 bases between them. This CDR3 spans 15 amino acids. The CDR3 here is CASSPDQGPFYEQYF. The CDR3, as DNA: TGTGCCAGCTCACCAGATCAGGGTCCGTTCTACGAGCAGTACTTC.

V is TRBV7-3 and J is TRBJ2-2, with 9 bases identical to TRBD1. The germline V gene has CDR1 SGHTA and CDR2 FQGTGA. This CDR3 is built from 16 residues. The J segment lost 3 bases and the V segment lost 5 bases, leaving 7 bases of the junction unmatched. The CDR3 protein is CASSLRDRAYTGELFF. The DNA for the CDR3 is TGTGCCAGCAGCCTCCGGGACAGGGCGTACACCGGGGAGCTGTTTTTT.

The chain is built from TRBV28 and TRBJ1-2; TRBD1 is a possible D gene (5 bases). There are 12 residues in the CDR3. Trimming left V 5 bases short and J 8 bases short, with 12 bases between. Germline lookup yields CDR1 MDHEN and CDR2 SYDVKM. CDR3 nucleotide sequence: TGTGCCAGCAGTAATCCTAAGGGGGGCTACACCTTC. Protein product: CASSNPKGGYTF.

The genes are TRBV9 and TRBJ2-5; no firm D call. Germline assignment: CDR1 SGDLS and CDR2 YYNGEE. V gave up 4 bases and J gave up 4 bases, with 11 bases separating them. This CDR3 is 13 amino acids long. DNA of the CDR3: TGTGCCAGCAGCCCACGAGTTGGAGAGACCCAGTACTTC. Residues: CASSPRVGETQYF.

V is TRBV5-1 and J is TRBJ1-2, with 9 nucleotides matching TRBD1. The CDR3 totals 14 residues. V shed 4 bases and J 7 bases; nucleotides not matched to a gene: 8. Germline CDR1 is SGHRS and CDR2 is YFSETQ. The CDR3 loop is CASSPPGQGFGYTF. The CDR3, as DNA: TGCGCCAGCAGCCCTCCGGGACAGGGCTTTGGCTACACCTTC.

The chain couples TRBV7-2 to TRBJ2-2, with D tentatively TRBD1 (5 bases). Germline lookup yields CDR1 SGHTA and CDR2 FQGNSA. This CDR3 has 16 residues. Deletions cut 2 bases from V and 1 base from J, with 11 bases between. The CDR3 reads CASSLRGSLNTGELFF. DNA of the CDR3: TGTGCCAGCAGCTTAAGGGGCTCACTGAACACCGGGGAGCTGTTTTTT.

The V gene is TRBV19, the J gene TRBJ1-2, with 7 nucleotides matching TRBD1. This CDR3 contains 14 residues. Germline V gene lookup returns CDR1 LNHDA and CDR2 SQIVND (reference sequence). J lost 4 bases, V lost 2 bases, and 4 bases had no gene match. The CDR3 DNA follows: TGTGCCAGTAGTATATCCCCAGGGGGCTATGGCTACACCTTC. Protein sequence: CASSISPGGYGYTF.

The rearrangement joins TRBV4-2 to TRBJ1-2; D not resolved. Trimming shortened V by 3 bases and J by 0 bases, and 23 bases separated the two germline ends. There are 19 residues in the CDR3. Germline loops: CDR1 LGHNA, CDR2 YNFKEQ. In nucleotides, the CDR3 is TGTGCCAGCAGCCAGTTTTCCCGGACTCCTTCCACTGCTAACTATGGCTACACCTTC. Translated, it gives CASSQFSRTPSTANYGYTF.

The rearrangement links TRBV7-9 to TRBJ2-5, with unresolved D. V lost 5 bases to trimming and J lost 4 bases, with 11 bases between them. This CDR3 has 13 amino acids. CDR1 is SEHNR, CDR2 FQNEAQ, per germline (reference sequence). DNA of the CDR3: TGTGCCAGCAGCCCCCCTTCTTTAGAGACCCAGTACTTC. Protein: CASSPPSLETQYF.

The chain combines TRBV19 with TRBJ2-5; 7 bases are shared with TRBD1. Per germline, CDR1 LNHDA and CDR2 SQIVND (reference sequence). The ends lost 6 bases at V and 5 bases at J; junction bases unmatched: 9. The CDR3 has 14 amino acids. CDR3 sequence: CASRKRGRGETQYF. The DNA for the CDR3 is TGTGCCAGTAGAAAAAGGGGGCGCGGGGAGACCCAGTACTTC. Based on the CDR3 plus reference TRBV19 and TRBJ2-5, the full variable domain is DGGITQSPKYLFRKEGQNVTLSCEQNLNHDAMYWYRQDPGQGLRLIYYSQIVNDFQKGDIAEGYSVSREKKESFPLTVTSAQKNPTAFYLCASRKRGRGETQYFGPGTRLLVL.

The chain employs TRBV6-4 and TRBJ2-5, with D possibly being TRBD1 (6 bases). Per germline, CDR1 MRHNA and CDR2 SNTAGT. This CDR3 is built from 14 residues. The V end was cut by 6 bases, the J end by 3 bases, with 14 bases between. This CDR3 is CASRQGGKEETQYF. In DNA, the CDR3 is TGTGCCAGCAGACAGGGTGGGAAAGAAGAGACCCAGTACTTC.